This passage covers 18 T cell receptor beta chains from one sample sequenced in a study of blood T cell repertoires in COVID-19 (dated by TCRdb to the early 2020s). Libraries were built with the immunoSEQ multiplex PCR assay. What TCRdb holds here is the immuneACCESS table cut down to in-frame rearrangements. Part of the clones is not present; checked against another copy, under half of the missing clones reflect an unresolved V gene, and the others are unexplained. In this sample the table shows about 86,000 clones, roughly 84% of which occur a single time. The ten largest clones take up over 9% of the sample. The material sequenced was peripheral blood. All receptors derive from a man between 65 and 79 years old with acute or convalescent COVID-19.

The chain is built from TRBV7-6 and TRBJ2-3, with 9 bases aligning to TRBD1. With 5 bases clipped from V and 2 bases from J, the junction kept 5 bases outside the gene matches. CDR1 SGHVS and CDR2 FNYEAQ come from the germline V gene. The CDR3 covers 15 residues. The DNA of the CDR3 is TGTGCCAGCAGCGGGACAGGGAGCAACACAGATACGCAGTATTTT. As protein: CASSGTGSNTDTQYF.

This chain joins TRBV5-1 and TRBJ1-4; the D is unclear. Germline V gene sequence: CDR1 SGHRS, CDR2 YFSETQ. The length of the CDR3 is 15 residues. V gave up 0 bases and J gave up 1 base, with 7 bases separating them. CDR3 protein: CASSLAPGTNEKLFF. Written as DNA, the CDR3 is TGCGCCAGCAGCTTGGCCCCGGGAACTAATGAAAAACTGTTTTTT.

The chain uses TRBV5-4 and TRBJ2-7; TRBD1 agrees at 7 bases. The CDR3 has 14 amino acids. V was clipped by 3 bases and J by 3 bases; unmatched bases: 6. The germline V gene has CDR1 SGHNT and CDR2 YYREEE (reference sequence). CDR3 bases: TGTGCCAGCAGCTCGGACAGGACCAGCTACGAGCAGTACTTC. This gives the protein CASSSDRTSYEQYF.

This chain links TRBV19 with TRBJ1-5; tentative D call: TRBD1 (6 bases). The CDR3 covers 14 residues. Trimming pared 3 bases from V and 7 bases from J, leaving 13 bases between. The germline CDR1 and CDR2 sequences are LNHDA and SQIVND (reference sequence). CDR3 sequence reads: CASSINRAAQPQHF. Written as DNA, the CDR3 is TGTGCCAGTAGTATCAACAGGGCGGCCCAGCCCCAGCATTTT. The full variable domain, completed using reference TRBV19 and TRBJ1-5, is DGGITQSPKYLFRKEGQNVTLSCEQNLNHDAMYWYRQDPGQGLRLIYYSQIVNDFQKGDIAEGYSVSREKKESFPLTVTSAQKNPTAFYLCASSINRAAQPQHFGDGTRLSIL.

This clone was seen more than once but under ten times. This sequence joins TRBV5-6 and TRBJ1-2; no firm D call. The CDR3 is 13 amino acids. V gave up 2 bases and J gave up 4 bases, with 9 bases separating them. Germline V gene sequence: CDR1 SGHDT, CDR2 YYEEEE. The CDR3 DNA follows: TGTGCCAGCAGCTTCTCAAGTAGCTATGGCTACACCTTC. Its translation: CASSFSSSYGYTF.

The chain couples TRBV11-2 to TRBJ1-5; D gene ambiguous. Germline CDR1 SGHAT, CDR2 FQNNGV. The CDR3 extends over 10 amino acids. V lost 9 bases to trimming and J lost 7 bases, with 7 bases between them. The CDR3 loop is CASSRQPQHF. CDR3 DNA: TGTGCCAGTTCGAGGCAGCCCCAGCATTTT.

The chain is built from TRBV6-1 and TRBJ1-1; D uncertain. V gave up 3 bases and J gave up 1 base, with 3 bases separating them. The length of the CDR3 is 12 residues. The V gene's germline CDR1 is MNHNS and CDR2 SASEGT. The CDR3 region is CASSDRNTEAFF. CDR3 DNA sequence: TGTGCCAGCAGTGACAGGAACACTGAAGCTTTCTTT.

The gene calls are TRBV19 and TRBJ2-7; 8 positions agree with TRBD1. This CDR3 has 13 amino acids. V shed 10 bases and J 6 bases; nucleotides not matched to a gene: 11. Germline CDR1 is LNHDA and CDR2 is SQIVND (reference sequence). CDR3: CATADRVMVEQYF. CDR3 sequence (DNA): TGTGCCACCGCGGACAGGGTGATGGTCGAGCAGTACTTC.

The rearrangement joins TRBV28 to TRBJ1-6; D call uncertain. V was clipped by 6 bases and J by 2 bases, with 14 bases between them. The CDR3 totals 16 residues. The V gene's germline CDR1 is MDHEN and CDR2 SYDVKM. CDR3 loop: CASSGSTSAYNSPLHF. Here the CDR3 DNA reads TGTGCCAGCAGCGGATCAACGAGCGCCTATAATTCACCCCTCCACTTT.

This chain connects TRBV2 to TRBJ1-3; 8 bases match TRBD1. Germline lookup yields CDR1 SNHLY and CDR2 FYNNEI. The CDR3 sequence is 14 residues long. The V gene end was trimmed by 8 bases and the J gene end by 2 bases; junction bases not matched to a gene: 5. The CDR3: CASDAQGAGNTIYF. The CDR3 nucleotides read TGTGCCAGCGACGCACAGGGGGCTGGAAACACCATATATTTT.

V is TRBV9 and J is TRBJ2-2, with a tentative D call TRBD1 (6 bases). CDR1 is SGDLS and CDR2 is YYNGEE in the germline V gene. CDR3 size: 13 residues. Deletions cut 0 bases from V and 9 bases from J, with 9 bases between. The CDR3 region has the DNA TGTGCCAGCAGCGTAGTCACAGGGCGGGAGCTGTTTTTT. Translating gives CASSVVTGRELFF.

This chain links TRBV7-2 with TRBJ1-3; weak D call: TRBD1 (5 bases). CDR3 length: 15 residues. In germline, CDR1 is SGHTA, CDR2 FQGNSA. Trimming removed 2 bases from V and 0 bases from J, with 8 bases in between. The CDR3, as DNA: TGTGCCAGCAGCTTATGGGGCCTCTCTGGAAACACCATATATTTT. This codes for CASSLWGLSGNTIYF.

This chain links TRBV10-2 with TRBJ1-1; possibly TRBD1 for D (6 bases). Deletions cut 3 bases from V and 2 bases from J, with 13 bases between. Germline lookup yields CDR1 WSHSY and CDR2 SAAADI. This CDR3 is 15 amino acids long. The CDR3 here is CASSEQGAGNTEAFF. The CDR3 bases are TGCGCCAGCAGTGAACAGGGAGCAGGAAACACTGAAGCTTTCTTT.

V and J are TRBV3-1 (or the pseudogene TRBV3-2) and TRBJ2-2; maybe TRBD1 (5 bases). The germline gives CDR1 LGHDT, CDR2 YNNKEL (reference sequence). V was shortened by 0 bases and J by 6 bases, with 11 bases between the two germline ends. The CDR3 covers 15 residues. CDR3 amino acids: CASSQEGGAAGELFF. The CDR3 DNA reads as TGTGCCAGCAGCCAAGAAGGTGGGGCGGCCGGGGAGCTGTTTTTT.

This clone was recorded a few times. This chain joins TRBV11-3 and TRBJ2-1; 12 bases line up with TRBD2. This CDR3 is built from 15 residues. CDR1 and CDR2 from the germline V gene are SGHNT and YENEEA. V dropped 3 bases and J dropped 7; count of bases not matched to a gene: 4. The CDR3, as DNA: TGTGCCAGCAGCTTTCCTAGCGGGGGGGAAAATGAGCAGTTCTTC. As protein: CASSFPSGGENEQFF. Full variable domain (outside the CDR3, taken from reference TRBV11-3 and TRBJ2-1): EAGVVQSPRYKIIEKKQPVAFWCNPISGHNTLYWYLQNLGQGPELLIRYENEEAVDDSQLPKDRFSAERLKGVDSTLKIQPAELGDSAVYLCASSFPSGGENEQFFGPGTRLTVL.

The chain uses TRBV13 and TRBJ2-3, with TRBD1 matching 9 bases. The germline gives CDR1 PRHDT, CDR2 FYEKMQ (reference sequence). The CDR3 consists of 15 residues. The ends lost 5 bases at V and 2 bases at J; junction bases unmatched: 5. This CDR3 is CASSPRTGVTDTQYF. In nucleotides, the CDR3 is TGTGCCAGCAGCCCCCGGACAGGGGTCACAGATACGCAGTATTTT.

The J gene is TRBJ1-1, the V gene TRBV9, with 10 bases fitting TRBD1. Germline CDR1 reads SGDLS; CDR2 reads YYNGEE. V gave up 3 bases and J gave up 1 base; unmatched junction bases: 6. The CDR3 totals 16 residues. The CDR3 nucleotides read TGTGCCAGCAGCGCCGGGACAGGGGCCTGGAACACTGAAGCTTTCTTT. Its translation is CASSAGTGAWNTEAFF. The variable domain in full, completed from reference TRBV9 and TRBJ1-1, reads DSGVTQTPKHLITATGQRVTLRCSPRSGDLSVYWYQQSLDQGLQFLIQYYNGEERAKGNILERFSAQQFPDLHSELNLSSLELGDSALYFCASSAGTGAWNTEAFFGQGTRLTVV.

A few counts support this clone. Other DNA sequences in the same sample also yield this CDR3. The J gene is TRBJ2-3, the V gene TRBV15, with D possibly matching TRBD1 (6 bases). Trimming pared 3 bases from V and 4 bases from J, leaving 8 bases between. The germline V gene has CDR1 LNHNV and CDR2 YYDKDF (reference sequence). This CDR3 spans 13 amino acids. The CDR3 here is CATSSRQADTQYF. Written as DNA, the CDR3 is TGTGCCACCAGCAGCAGACAGGCAGATACGCAGTATTTT. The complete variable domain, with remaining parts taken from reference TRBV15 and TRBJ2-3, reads DAMVIQNPRYQVTQFGKPVTLSCSQTLNHNVMYWYQQKSSQAPKLLFHYYDKDFNNEADTPDNFQSRRPNTSFCFLDIRSPGLGDTAMYLCATSSRQADTQYFGPGTRLTVL.